This TCR beta chain derives from a study of blood T cell repertoires in COVID-19. Looking at the study overall: The study drew acute and convalescent COVID-19 samples from the United States, Italy and Spain. The cDNA or gDNA used as material had been derived from T cells, B-cell-depleted T cells, or PBMCs.

In the source study's methods: The authors estimated nucleated cell counts from reference gene primer amplification. Only in-frame clones appear in the TCRdb table, and some are missing; sequencing was by immunoSEQ multiplex PCR. The D gene and trimming were derived from the DNA, and the V and J assignments and clone size from that table. This table has around 180,000 clones, approximately 83% appearing once. The germline V gene has CDR1 SGHVS and CDR2 FQNEAQ. Losses at the gene ends were 8 bases for V and 5 bases for J; bases not matched to a gene: 9. CDR3 size: 15 residues. This receptor was identified in a human donor with active or convalescent COVID-19. The donor label of this sample is uncertain. Sequencing was carried out using peripheral blood. The rearrangement joins TRBV7-8 to TRBJ2-7; TRBD2 agrees at 13 bases. CDR3 DNA: TGTGCCAGCCGGCCCTGGGGGACTAGCGGGGACGAGCAGTACTTC. It encodes CASRPWGTSGDEQYF.